These 29 T cell receptor beta chains share one sample of origin, sequenced in a study of blood T cell repertoires in COVID-19. Clones were read by immunoSEQ multiplex PCR, and TCRdb kept only the in-frame ones, dropping some. The profile shows approximately 270,000 clones, about 89% of them singletons. The sample was peripheral blood. These receptors all stem from a man aged 25-45 years with acute or convalescent COVID-19.

The chain combines TRBV7-2 with TRBJ1-1, with D possibly matching TRBD1 (6 bases). Germline V gene data show CDR1 as SGHTA and CDR2 as FQGNSA. The CDR3 runs 16 residues. The V end was cut by 7 bases, the J end by 2 bases, with 20 bases between. CDR3 DNA: TGTGCCAGCACCCTCCAAGTGGGCAGGGGAAACACTGAAGCTTTCTTT. Its protein product is CASTLQVGRGNTEAFF.

The CDR3 DNA follows: TGTGCCAGCAGCTTTGGGTCGGGGGGAAACACCATATATTTT. Translating gives CASSFGSGGNTIYF. V usage is TRBV7-8 and J usage is TRBJ1-3; D remains unclear. Deletions cut 3 bases from V and 4 bases from J, with 10 bases between. This CDR3 comprises 14 residues. The germline CDR1 and CDR2 sequences are SGHVS and FQNEAQ.

A remark on this clone: Germline and junction disagree at one end, which may indicate a read error. The chain carries TRBV30 and TRBJ1-6; TRBD1 might be the D (6 bases). This CDR3 is 12 amino acids long. Germline assignment: CDR1 GTSNPN and CDR2 SVGIG (reference sequence). Here the CDR3 DNA reads TGTGCCTGGAGCCCCCCGGCATGGGGGCCTATCTTT. Translated: CAWSPPAWGPIF.

The rearrangement uses TRBV6-6 and TRBJ2-7; 12 bases are a match to TRBD1. V dropped 6 bases and J dropped 6; count of bases not matched to a gene: 9. This CDR3 is 15 amino acids long. Germline values: CDR1 MNHNY, CDR2 SVGAGI (reference sequence). The CDR3 loop reads CASSLAGTGGGEQYF. Here the CDR3 DNA reads TGTGCCAGCAGCCTTGCGGGGACAGGGGGCGGCGAGCAGTACTTC.

V is TRBV28 and J is TRBJ1-5; D gene uncertain. Per germline, CDR1 MDHEN and CDR2 SYDVKM. The V gene lost 2 bases and the J gene lost 9 bases, with 14 bases spanning the gap. The CDR3 runs 14 residues. DNA for the CDR3: TGTGCCAGCAGTTTAGCCTCTGGGTCAGGGCCCCAGCATTTT. It codes for CASSLASGSGPQHF.

In DNA form, the CDR3 reads TGTGCCAGCAGATTCGGCGGGGGAGAGGCTTTCTTT. Amino acid sequence: CASRFGGGEAFF. This chain links TRBV7-9 with TRBJ1-1, with D possibly matching TRBD1 (5 bases). The ends were cut back, 6 bases at V and 11 bases at J, with 16 bases in the middle. Germline values: CDR1 SEHNR, CDR2 FQNEAQ (reference sequence). The length of the CDR3 is 12 residues.

The DNA of the CDR3 is TGTGCCAGCACCACGGGTGTAACTGTGCGGGGCTACACCTTC. It encodes CASTTGVTVRGYTF. V gene TRBV28 combines with J gene TRBJ1-2; D is unclear. Germline loops: CDR1 MDHEN, CDR2 SYDVKM. The CDR3 runs 14 residues. With 7 bases removed from V and 8 bases from J, the gap between germline ends came to 20 bases.

The chain links TRBV15 to TRBJ2-1; tentatively, D is TRBD1 (6 bases). This CDR3 is built from 16 residues. Germline CDR1 is LNHNV and CDR2 is YYDKDF (reference sequence). The germline V and J ends were trimmed by 3 bases and 3 bases, with 15 bases remaining between them. The chain's CDR3 is CATSSETGDNYNEQFF. In DNA form, the CDR3 reads TGTGCCACCAGCAGTGAGACCGGGGACAACTACAATGAGCAGTTCTTC.

The chain is built from TRBV5-1 and TRBJ1-1, with 7 positions matching TRBD1. The trim removed 6 bases at V and 0 bases at J, leaving 11 bases unmatched. CDR3 length: 16 amino acids. CDR1 is SGHRS, CDR2 YFSETQ, per germline. The CDR3 reads CASTDGQELMNTEAFF. CDR3 in DNA: TGCGCCAGCACCGACGGACAGGAACTTATGAACACTGAAGCTTTCTTT.

This sequence joins TRBV7-9 and TRBJ2-7; D is perhaps TRBD2 (7 bases). Trimming took off 4 bases at V and 2 bases at J, with 24 bases between the two ends. CDR1 SEHNR and CDR2 FQNEAQ come from the germline V gene (reference sequence). The CDR3 loop spans 18 amino acids. The CDR3 coding sequence is TGTGCCAGCAGCTCCCCCATAAACAGGGCGGGGGACCCCTACGAGCAGTACTTC. Amino acid sequence: CASSSPINRAGDPYEQYF. Combining the CDR3 with reference TRBV7-9 and TRBJ2-7 gives the whole variable domain DTGVSQNPRHKITKRGQNVTFRCDPISEHNRLYWYRQTLGQGPEFLTYFQNEAQLEKSRLLSDRFSAERPKGSFSTLEIQRTEQGDSAMYLCASSSPINRAGDPYEQYFGPGTRLTVT.

A single count supports this clone. The chain uses TRBV19 and TRBJ2-1, with TRBD2 matching over 10 bases. Germline CDR1 is LNHDA and CDR2 is SQIVND (reference sequence). The CDR3 extends over 17 amino acids. Unmatched junction bases numbered 7, after V lost 4 bases and J lost 1 base. Here the CDR3 reads CASSRLLAGGSYNEQFF. The DNA for the CDR3 is TGTGCCAGTAGTAGACTTTTAGCGGGAGGTTCCTACAATGAGCAGTTCTTC.

This sequence joins TRBV5-1 and TRBJ1-2; D not certain. Trimming removed 4 bases at V and 8 bases at J, with 18 bases between. Germline-derived CDR1 and CDR2 are SGHRS and YFSETQ. CDR3 length: 14 residues. The CDR3 protein is CASSHPSGGRGYTF. The CDR3 coding sequence is TGCGCCAGCAGCCACCCTAGTGGAGGTCGGGGCTACACCTTC. Combining the CDR3 with reference TRBV5-1 and TRBJ1-2 gives the whole variable domain KAGVTQTPRYLIKTRGQQVTLSCSPISGHRSVSWYQQTPGQGLQFLFEYFSETQRNKGNFPGRFSGRQFSNSRSEMNVSTLELGDSALYLCASSHPSGGRGYTFGSGTRLTVV.

The V call is TRBV10-2, the J call TRBJ2-1; a weak D match, TRBD2 (6 bases). Germline-derived CDR1 and CDR2 are WSHSY and SAAADI. V was pared by 8 bases and J by 7 bases, with 21 bases between. The CDR3 is 15 residues long. The CDR3, as DNA: TGCGCCAGCCGCGCCGGGACTCAGCGGTGGAATGAGCAGTTCTTC. It translates to CASRAGTQRWNEQFF.

J is TRBJ2-7 and V is TRBV5-8, with 10 bases lining up with TRBD1. Unmatched junction bases numbered 9, after V lost 2 bases and J lost 7 bases. Germline lookup yields CDR1 SGHTS and CDR2 YDEGEE. The CDR3 contains 15 residues. Here the CDR3 DNA reads TGTGCCAGCAGCTTACTCAGACAGGGGGCGCGTGAGCAGTACTTC. Translating it yields CASSLLRQGAREQYF.

The sample holds one count of this clone. Distinct nucleotide sequences in the sample also encode this CDR3. The chain uses TRBV28 and TRBJ2-3; D gene uncertain. The ends were cut back, 4 bases at V and 2 bases at J, with 4 bases in the middle. The CDR3 sequence is 12 residues long. Germline assignment: CDR1 MDHEN and CDR2 SYDVKM. For the CDR3, the DNA is TGTGCCAGCAGTTCCAACACAGATACGCAGTATTTT. This gives the protein CASSSNTDTQYF.

V is TRBV19 and J is TRBJ1-6; 8 positions agree with TRBD1. CDR1 is LNHDA and CDR2 is SQIVND in the germline V gene (reference sequence). The ends lost 3 bases at V and 7 bases at J; junction bases unmatched: 5. This CDR3 has 15 residues. The CDR3 bases are TGTGCCAGTAGTATCGACAGGGGAGAGAATTCACCCCTCCACTTT. Its protein product is CASSIDRGENSPLHF.

The CDR3 sequence: CASSLVRDRVYGYTF. DNA for the CDR3: TGTGCCAGCAGCTTGGTTAGGGACAGGGTCTATGGCTACACCTTC. The V and J genes are TRBV5-8 and TRBJ1-2; 9 positions agree with TRBD1. In germline, CDR1 is SGHTS, CDR2 YDEGEE. Trimming at V came to 0 bases and at J to 4 bases, leaving 4 bases not matched to a gene. CDR3 length equals 15 residues.

J is TRBJ1-1 and V is TRBV6-5, with D possibly matching TRBD1 (5 bases). Per the germline V gene, CDR1 is MNHEY and CDR2 is SVGAGI. CDR3 length equals 15 residues. Trimming shortened V by 8 bases and J by 5 bases, and 21 bases separated the two germline ends. CDR3 residues: CASSWRSRAGTEAFF. CDR3 DNA: TGTGCCAGCTCTTGGCGATCCAGGGCGGGGACTGAAGCTTTCTTT.

This chain joins TRBV5-1 and TRBJ1-1, with 8 bases aligning to TRBD1. This CDR3 is built from 12 residues. Per the germline V gene, CDR1 is SGHRS and CDR2 is YFSETQ. With 4 bases clipped from V and 10 bases from J, the junction kept 6 bases outside the gene matches. CDR3 in amino acids: CASSPPGQGAFF. CDR3 in DNA: TGCGCCAGCAGCCCACCTGGACAGGGAGCTTTCTTT.

The CDR3 region has the DNA TGTGCCAGCTCACCAGGACAGGGACACAATTCACCCCTCCACTTT. Its protein is CASSPGQGHNSPLHF. The chain joins TRBV18 to TRBJ1-6; 8 positions match TRBD1. There are 15 residues in the CDR3. The V gene's germline CDR1 is KGHSH and CDR2 LQKENI. V lost 2 bases and J lost 7; bases outside the gene matches: 4.

This sequence joins TRBV28 and TRBJ2-5; TRBD1 might be the D (6 bases). The CDR3 length is 14 residues. Germline V gene data show CDR1 as MDHEN and CDR2 as SYDVKM. Trimming shortened V by 7 bases and J by 2 bases, and 14 bases separated the two germline ends. The CDR3 DNA reads as TGTGCCAGCACCTCCTGGACAGTACAAGAGACCCAGTACTTC. Translation gives CASTSWTVQETQYF.

V gene TRBV28 combines with J gene TRBJ1-6, with no clear D. The CDR3 has 12 amino acids. V lost 2 bases to trimming and J lost 8 bases, with 4 bases between them. Germline assignment: CDR1 MDHEN and CDR2 SYDVKM. CDR3 coding DNA: TGTGCCAGCAGTTTACGGGATTCACCCCTCCACTTT. Translation gives CASSLRDSPLHF. The variable domain in full, completed from reference TRBV28 and TRBJ1-6, reads DVKVTQSSRYLVKRTGEKVFLECVQDMDHENMFWYRQDPGLGLRLIYFSYDVKMKEKGDIPEGYSVSREKKERFSLILESASTNQTSMYLCASSLRDSPLHFGNGTRLTVT.

The gene calls are TRBV7-3 and TRBJ2-1; tentative D call: TRBD1 (6 bases). The CDR3 length is 16 residues. Germline values: CDR1 SGHTA, CDR2 FQGTGA. The V gene lost 1 base and the J gene lost 7 bases, with 17 bases spanning the gap. The CDR3 region has the DNA TGTGCCAGCAGCTTAAGTGCAGGGGTAACCAGTAATGAGCAGTTCTTC. Translation gives CASSLSAGVTSNEQFF.

The chain carries TRBV5-4 and TRBJ1-2, with D hard to call. CDR3 length: 15 amino acids. CDR1 is SGHNT, CDR2 YYREEE, per germline (reference sequence). V was shortened by 3 bases and J by 1 base, with 13 bases between the two germline ends. The CDR3 DNA reads TGTGCCAGCAGCTGGGATTTCGGGAGTAACTATGGCTACACCTTC. It is translated as CASSWDFGSNYGYTF.

The J gene is TRBJ2-7, the V gene TRBV6-1, with D unresolved. The CDR3 runs to 15 residues. V was cut by 3 bases and J by 0 bases, with 12 bases left in between. CDR1 MNHNS and CDR2 SASEGT come from the germline V gene. In DNA form, the CDR3 reads TGTGCCAGCAGTGAGAAAAGCTTTAACTCCTACGAGCAGTACTTC. Translated, it gives CASSEKSFNSYEQYF.

This chain links TRBV19 with TRBJ1-5; no definite D call. V was trimmed by 9 bases and J by 0 bases, leaving 15 bases between them. Germline V gene lookup returns CDR1 LNHDA and CDR2 SQIVND (reference sequence). This CDR3 region has 15 residues. In DNA form, the CDR3 reads TGTGCCAGCCATGCGCGAGAATATAGCAATCAGCCCCAGCATTTT. Its protein product is CASHAREYSNQPQHF.

The chain links TRBV27 to TRBJ1-6, with 8 bases aligning to TRBD1. The V gene's germline CDR1 is MNHEY and CDR2 SMNVEV (reference sequence). CDR3 size: 15 residues. Trimming cost V 6 bases and J 7 bases; bases outside gene matches: 8. DNA of the CDR3: TGTGCCAGCAGCCGAGGACAGGGTGAGAATTCACCCCTCCACTTT. Translated, it gives CASSRGQGENSPLHF.

The chain links TRBV7-6 to TRBJ2-3; 8 bases agree with TRBD2. This CDR3 contains 16 residues. Germline CDR1 and CDR2: SGHVS and FNYEAQ. V dropped 5 bases and J dropped 3; count of bases not matched to a gene: 10. The CDR3 region is CASSPGGAKRTDTQYF. The CDR3, as DNA: TGTGCCAGCAGCCCCGGGGGGGCGAAGAGAACAGATACGCAGTATTTT.

The V and J genes are TRBV3-1 (or the pseudogene TRBV3-2) and TRBJ1-2; possible D gene TRBD1, 6 bases. The V gene's germline CDR1 is LGHDT and CDR2 YNNKEL (reference sequence). This CDR3 has 15 amino acids. Trimming pared 3 bases from V and 5 bases from J, leaving 16 bases between. CDR3 nucleotides: TGTGCCAGCAGCCAGCCCGACAGGTCCTCTTATGGCTACACCTTC. It is translated as CASSQPDRSSYGYTF.